This entry lists 27 T cell receptor beta chains sequenced from one sample in a study of blood T cells in healthy people across ages. A second PCR, run for roughly 7 to 11 cycles, used a sample-barcoded 5' primer plus a J-beta primer mix. TCRdb used MiXCR to reprocess the 5' RACE reads, holding one entry per CDR3 protein. Of over a million distinct CDR3 sequences listed, around 40% are singletons. The source material was blood. The receptor source for this set is a woman between 18 and 30 years old in good health.

There are a few counts of this clonotype. The CDR3 is CASSLMWGAVGANVLTF. CDR3 sequence (DNA): TGTGCCAGCAGTTTAATGTGGGGCGCGGTAGGGGCCAACGTCCTGACTTTC. V gene TRBV27 combines with J gene TRBJ2-6, with a tentative D call TRBD1 (5 bases). This CDR3 has 17 amino acids. Trimming removed 2 bases at V and 4 bases at J, with 15 bases between. Germline CDR1 MNHEY, CDR2 SMNVEV (reference sequence).

The chain employs TRBV11-3 and TRBJ2-5, with 10 bases aligning to TRBD2. Germline-derived CDR1 and CDR2 are SGHNT and YENEEA. The CDR3 extends over 16 amino acids. V was pared by 4 bases and J by 1 base, with 6 bases of the junction left unmatched. The DNA of the CDR3 is TGTGCCAGCAGCTACCCTCCTAGCGGGGGCCAAGAGACCCAGTACTTC. Translated: CASSYPPSGGQETQYF.

The chain combines TRBV4-2 with TRBJ2-1, with D possibly being TRBD2 (6 bases). Trimming pared 1 base from V and 6 bases from J, leaving 19 bases between. The CDR3 loop spans 17 amino acids. Germline V gene lookup returns CDR1 LGHNA and CDR2 YNFKEQ. The DNA of the CDR3 is TGTGCCAGCAGCCAAGTTCAGGAGGCGGGGCCAGGCAATGAGCAGTTCTTC. Protein product: CASSQVQEAGPGNEQFF.

This clonotype has more than one count but fewer than ten. The chain carries TRBV29-1 and TRBJ1-1; D not resolved. V lost 5 bases, J lost 0 bases, and 13 bases lay in between. The germline V gene encodes CDR1 SQVTM and CDR2 ANQGSEA. The CDR3 extends over 14 amino acids. Here the CDR3 DNA reads TGCAGCGTTCTCCTACTTAAAATGAACACTGAAGCTTTCTTT. Amino acid sequence: CSVLLLKMNTEAFF.

This clonotype turned up a few times. The chain has TRBV20-1 and TRBJ2-4, with D perhaps given as TRBD1 or TRBD2 (5 bases each). This CDR3 has 13 amino acids. V was pared by 3 bases and J by 3 bases, with 9 bases between. From germline, CDR1 is DFQATT and CDR2 SNEGSKA (reference sequence). This CDR3 is CSASPGLKNIQYF. The CDR3 DNA sequence: TGCAGTGCTAGCCCGGGGCTCAAAAACATTCAGTACTTC.

The J gene is TRBJ2-7, the V gene TRBV7-2; D not resolved. This CDR3 has 14 amino acids. Trimming removed 5 bases from V and 5 bases from J, with 16 bases in between. CDR1 and CDR2 (germline): SGHTA, FQGNSA. Written as DNA, the CDR3 is TGTGCCAGCAGCGTGGGCGGTAATGGGAACGAGCAGTACTTC. It is translated as CASSVGGNGNEQYF.

The chain recombines TRBV10-3 with TRBJ1-4, with D possibly matching TRBD1 (5 bases). The V and J ends lost 10 bases and 13 bases respectively, with 25 bases between them. Germline V lookup: CDR1 ENHRY, CDR2 SYGVKD. The CDR3 is made up of 14 amino acids. For the CDR3, the DNA is TGTGCCACCCGACCGGACGTTATACTCCAGGGACTGTTTTTT. This encodes CATRPDVILQGLFF.

This clonotype was observed a handful of times. This chain connects TRBV29-1 to TRBJ1-1; D perhaps matches TRBD1 (6 bases). Trimming removed 5 bases from V and 10 bases from J, with 23 bases in between. Germline CDR1 and CDR2: SQVTM and ANQGSEA. The CDR3 spans 14 residues. The CDR3: CSVLLLGAGGIAFF. The DNA for the CDR3 is TGCAGCGTTCTTCTACTGGGGGCCGGGGGAATAGCTTTCTTT.

In its sample, this clonotype was seen once. This sequence joins TRBV5-6 and TRBJ1-1; D unclear. This CDR3 comprises 12 residues. The germline V gene encodes CDR1 SGHDT and CDR2 YYEEEE. With 1 base removed from V and 5 bases from J, the gap between germline ends came to 6 bases. Here the CDR3 reads CASSLLQTEAFF. CDR3 nucleotide sequence: TGTGCCAGCAGCTTGCTTCAGACTGAAGCTTTCTTT. Full variable domain (outside the CDR3, taken from reference TRBV5-6 and TRBJ1-1): DAGVTQSPTHLIKTRGQQVTLRCSPKSGHDTVSWYQQALGQGPQFIFQYYEEEERQRGNFPDRFSGHQFPNYSSELNVNALLLGDSALYLCASSLLQTEAFFGQGTRLTVV.

This clonotype showed up just a few times. The chain recombines TRBV12-5 with TRBJ1-1, with TRBD1 matching over 7 bases. The CDR3 consists of 14 residues. In germline, CDR1 is LGHNT, CDR2 FRNRAP. Trimming at V came to 5 bases and at J to 4 bases, leaving 7 bases not matched to a gene. The CDR3 coding sequence is TGTGCTAGTGGTGCAGGGGGAAGTGTCACTGAAGCTTTCTTT. It translates to CASGAGGSVTEAFF.

V usage is TRBV7-9 and J usage is TRBJ2-7; TRBD1 agrees at 7 bases. Near its end, the DNA agrees better with TRBJ2-5, so the J call may be wrong. The germline V gene has CDR1 SEHNR and CDR2 FQNEAQ (reference sequence). The CDR3 spans 15 residues. CDR3 sequence: CASSRQGHTQETQYF. CDR3 bases: TGTGCCAGCAGTCGACAGGGTCACACCCAAGAGACCCAGTACTTC.

This clonotype is a singleton in its sample. A much larger clone is a single base away; this may be a read error. The CDR3 loop reads CASRSGTSENIRYF. CDR3 DNA sequence: TGTGCCAGCAGATCCGGGACTAGCGAAAACATTCGGTACTTC. The chain has TRBV28 and TRBJ2-4, with 10 bases that match TRBD2. CDR3 size: 14 residues. Germline V gene sequence: CDR1 MDHEN, CDR2 SYDVKM.

This chain uses TRBV6-1 with TRBJ1-2, with 7 bases fitting TRBD1. The germline gives CDR1 MNHNS, CDR2 SASEGT. The CDR3 covers 16 residues. V shed 6 bases, J shed 4 bases, and the junction held 14 bases outside the gene matches. CDR3 residues: CASRAPGQERTYGYTF. The CDR3, as DNA: TGTGCCAGCAGGGCCCCCGGACAGGAACGAACCTATGGCTACACCTTC.

The rearrangement uses TRBV7-2 and TRBJ2-1, with D possibly being TRBD1 (5 bases). The J call could be wrong; TRBJ2-7 is a better fit for the DNA end. Germline CDR1 and CDR2: SGHTA and FQGNSA. The CDR3 extends over 17 amino acids. CDR3 loop: CASSLSPGARSYNEQYF. The CDR3 DNA reads as TGTGCCAGCAGCTTATCCCCTGGGGCCCGCTCCTACAATGAGCAGTACTTC.

This clonotype was seen a handful of times. The chain combines TRBV2 with TRBJ2-3; no definite D call. Germline CDR1 and CDR2: SNHLY and FYNNEI. CDR3 length: 17 amino acids. V lost 7 bases and J lost 0, with 20 bases in between. The DNA for the CDR3 is TGTGCCAGCACCGATGTGGTAGCCTTAACTAGCACAGATACGCAGTATTTT. Its translation: CASTDVVALTSTDTQYF.

The chain links TRBV12-5 to TRBJ2-2; D gene ambiguous. Germline CDR1 is LGHNT and CDR2 is FRNRAP. Trimming took off 0 bases at V and 0 bases at J, with 11 bases between the two ends. This CDR3 has 17 residues. CDR3 DNA: TGTGCTAGTGGTTTGGTACATTCGGGTACGAACACCGGGGAGCTGTTTTTT. Its translation is CASGLVHSGTNTGELFF.

The V gene is TRBV7-2, the J gene TRBJ2-5; 9 nucleotides match TRBD1. The CDR3 runs 15 residues. V dropped 5 bases and J dropped 5; count of bases not matched to a gene: 9. Germline CDR1 SGHTA, CDR2 FQGNSA. This CDR3 is CASSPSRDRVETQYF. As DNA, the CDR3 is TGTGCCAGCAGCCCGTCCCGGGACAGGGTTGAGACCCAGTACTTC.

To note about this clonotype: A junction boundary mismatches the germline segment, possibly from a read error. The chain uses TRBV4-3 and TRBJ1-2; possible D gene TRBD1, 5 bases. Germline loops: CDR1 LGHNA, CDR2 YSLEER. CDR3 size: 17 residues. CDR3 amino acids: CANSQDPRRQSNYGYTF. DNA of the CDR3: TGCGCCAACAGCCAAGATCCCCGCCGACAGAGTAACTATGGCTACACCTTC.

J is TRBJ2-5 and V is TRBV9, with TRBD1 identical over 9 bases. The junction had 10 bases not matched to a gene; V was cut back by 3 bases and J by 4 bases. This CDR3 has 16 amino acids. The germline V gene has CDR1 SGDLS and CDR2 YYNGEE. Here the CDR3 DNA reads TGTGCCAGCAGCGCACCGACAGGGGGGCGATTAGAGACCCAGTACTTC. It encodes CASSAPTGGRLETQYF.

This clonotype was detected only once. The chain links TRBV9 to TRBJ1-6, with D perhaps TRBD1 (5 bases). The germline V gene has CDR1 SGDLS and CDR2 YYNGEE. With 3 bases removed from V and 7 bases from J, the gap between germline ends came to 11 bases. CDR3 length: 14 amino acids. The CDR3 spells CASSARDANSPLHF. The CDR3 DNA reads as TGTGCCAGCAGCGCCCGGGACGCCAATTCACCCCTCCACTTT.

This clonotype was observed a few times. V usage is TRBV27 and J usage is TRBJ2-1; the D gene is possibly TRBD1 (6 bases). The length of the CDR3 is 15 residues. The ends were cut back, 4 bases at V and 1 base at J, with 11 bases in the middle. The germline CDR1 and CDR2 sequences are MNHEY and SMNVEV (reference sequence). CDR3 region: CASSSGHPSYNEQFF. The DNA of the CDR3 is TGTGCCAGCAGTTCGGGACATCCTTCCTACAATGAGCAGTTCTTC.

This chain uses TRBV19 with TRBJ2-7; D not resolved. V was pared by 1 base and J by 5 bases, with 15 bases between. Germline V CDR1 and CDR2: LNHDA, SQIVND (reference sequence). The CDR3 totals 15 residues. The DNA for the CDR3 is TGTGCCAGTAGTATAGTGCTCTCGCCGTCGGACGAGCAGTACTTC. Its protein is CASSIVLSPSDEQYF.

The chain links TRBV7-9 to TRBJ2-4; D not certain. The germline V and J ends were trimmed by 1 base and 5 bases, with 12 bases remaining between them. The germline V gene has CDR1 SEHNR and CDR2 FQNEAQ (reference sequence). The CDR3 runs to 15 residues. For the CDR3, the DNA is TGTGCCAGCAGCTTAGGATCGGGCAGAGAAAACATTCAGTACTTC. It specifies CASSLGSGRENIQYF. Combining the CDR3 with reference TRBV7-9 and TRBJ2-4 gives the whole variable domain DTGVSQNPRHKITKRGQNVTFRCDPISEHNRLYWYRQTLGQGPEFLTYFQNEAQLEKSRLLSDRFSAERPKGSFSTLEIQRTEQGDSAMYLCASSLGSGRENIQYFGAGTRLSVL.

Only a few counts were recorded for this clonotype. J is TRBJ1-5 and V is TRBV12-3 or TRBV12-4, with 7 bases fitting TRBD1. V lost 7 bases and J lost 3; bases outside the gene matches: 3. This CDR3 has 13 residues. The CDR3 here is CASNRGTNQPQHF. CDR3 nucleotide sequence: TGTGCCAGCAACAGGGGTACCAATCAGCCCCAGCATTTT.

This chain connects TRBV6-2 or TRBV6-3 to TRBJ2-3; D is undetermined. The CDR3 is made up of 13 amino acids. Looked up from germline, CDR1 is MNHEY and CDR2 is SVGEGT. V dropped 10 bases and J dropped 4 bases, with 15 bases sitting between them. CDR3 sequence (DNA): TGTGCCACGAGACCTTATAGCCCAGATACGCAGTATTTT. Protein sequence: CATRPYSPDTQYF.

This clonotype was seen more than once but under ten times. The J gene is TRBJ2-7, the V gene TRBV29-1; possible D gene TRBD1, 5 bases. The CDR3 covers 12 residues. Germline V lookup: CDR1 SQVTM, CDR2 ANQGSEA. The ends were cut back, 4 bases at V and 1 base at J, with 8 bases in the middle. CDR3: CSVAAGSYEQYF. CDR3 DNA: TGCAGCGTTGCGGCAGGGTCCTACGAGCAGTACTTC.

In its sample, this clonotype was seen many times. This rearrangement joins TRBV12-3 or TRBV12-4 to TRBJ2-1, with TRBD2 matching 12 bases. The CDR3 is 14 amino acids. Losses at the gene ends were 3 bases for V and 7 bases for J; bases not matched to a gene: 1. The CDR3 loop is CASSFLAGGNEQFF. CDR3 DNA: TGTGCCAGCAGTTTCCTAGCGGGGGGGAATGAGCAGTTCTTC.